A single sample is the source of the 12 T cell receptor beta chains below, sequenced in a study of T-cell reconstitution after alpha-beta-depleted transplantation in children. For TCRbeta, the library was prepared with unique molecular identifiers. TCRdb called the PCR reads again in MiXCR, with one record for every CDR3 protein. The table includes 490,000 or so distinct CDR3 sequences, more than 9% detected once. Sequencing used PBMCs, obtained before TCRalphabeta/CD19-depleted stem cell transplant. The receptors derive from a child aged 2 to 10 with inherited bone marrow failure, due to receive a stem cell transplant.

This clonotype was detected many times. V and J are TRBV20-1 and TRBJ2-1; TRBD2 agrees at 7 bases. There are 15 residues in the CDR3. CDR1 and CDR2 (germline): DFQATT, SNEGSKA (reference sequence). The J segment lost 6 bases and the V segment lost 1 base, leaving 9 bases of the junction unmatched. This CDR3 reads CSARVGRGTFNEQFF. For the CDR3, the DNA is TGCAGTGCTAGAGTCGGGCGGGGGACTTTCAATGAGCAGTTCTTC.

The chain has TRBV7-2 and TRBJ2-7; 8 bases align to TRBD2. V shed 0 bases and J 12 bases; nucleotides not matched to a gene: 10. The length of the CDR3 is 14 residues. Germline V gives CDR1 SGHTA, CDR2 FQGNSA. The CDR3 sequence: CASSLALSGAFLYF. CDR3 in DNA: TGTGCCAGCAGCTTAGCGCTTAGCGGGGCGTTTCTGTACTTC.

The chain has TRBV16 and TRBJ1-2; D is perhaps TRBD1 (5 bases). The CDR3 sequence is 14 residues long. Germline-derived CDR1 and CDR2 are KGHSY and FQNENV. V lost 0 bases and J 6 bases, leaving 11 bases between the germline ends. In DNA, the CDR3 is TGTGCCAGCAGCCAATCCAGCACAGGCAATGGCTACACCTTC. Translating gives CASSQSSTGNGYTF.

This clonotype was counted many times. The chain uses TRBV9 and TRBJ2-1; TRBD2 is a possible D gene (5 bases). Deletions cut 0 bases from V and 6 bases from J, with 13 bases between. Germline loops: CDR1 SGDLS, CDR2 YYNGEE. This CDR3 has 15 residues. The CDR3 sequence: CASSVDIGIINEQFF. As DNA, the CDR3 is TGTGCCAGCAGCGTAGACATCGGGATCATCAATGAGCAGTTCTTC.

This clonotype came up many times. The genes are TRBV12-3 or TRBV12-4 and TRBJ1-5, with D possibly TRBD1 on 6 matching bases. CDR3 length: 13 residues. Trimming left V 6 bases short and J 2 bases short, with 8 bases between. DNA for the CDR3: TGTGCCAGCAGGAACAGGGGCAATCAGCCCCAGCATTTT. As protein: CASRNRGNQPQHF.

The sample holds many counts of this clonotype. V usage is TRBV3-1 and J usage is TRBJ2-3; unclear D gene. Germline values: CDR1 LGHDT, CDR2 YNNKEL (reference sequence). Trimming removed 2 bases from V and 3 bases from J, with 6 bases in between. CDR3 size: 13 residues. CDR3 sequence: CASSQMPTDTQYF. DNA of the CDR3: TGTGCCAGCAGCCAAATGCCGACAGATACGCAGTATTTT.

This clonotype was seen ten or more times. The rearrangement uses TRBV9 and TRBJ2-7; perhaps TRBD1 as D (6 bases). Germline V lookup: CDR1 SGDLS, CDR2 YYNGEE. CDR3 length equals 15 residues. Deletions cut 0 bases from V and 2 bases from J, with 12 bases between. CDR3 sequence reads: CASSVEGGRTYEQYF. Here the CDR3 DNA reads TGTGCCAGCAGCGTAGAAGGGGGACGTACCTACGAGCAGTACTTC.

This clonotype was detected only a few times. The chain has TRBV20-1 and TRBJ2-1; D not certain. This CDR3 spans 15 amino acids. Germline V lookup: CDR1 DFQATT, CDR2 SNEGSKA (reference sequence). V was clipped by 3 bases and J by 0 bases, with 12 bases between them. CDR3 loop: CSASSTLFSYNEQFF. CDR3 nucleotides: TGCAGTGCTAGTTCCACACTTTTCTCCTACAATGAGCAGTTCTTC.

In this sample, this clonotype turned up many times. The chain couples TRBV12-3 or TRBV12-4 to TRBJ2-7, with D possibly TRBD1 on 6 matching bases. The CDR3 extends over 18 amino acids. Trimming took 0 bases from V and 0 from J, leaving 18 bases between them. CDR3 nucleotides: TGTGCCAGCAGTTTAGCGGGTCCGACAGGTCCTCTCTCCTACGAGCAGTACTTC. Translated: CASSLAGPTGPLSYEQYF.

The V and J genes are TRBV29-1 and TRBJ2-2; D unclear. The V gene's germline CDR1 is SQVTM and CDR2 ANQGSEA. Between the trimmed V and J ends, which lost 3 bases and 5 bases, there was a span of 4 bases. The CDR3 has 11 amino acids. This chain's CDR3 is CSVEATGELFF. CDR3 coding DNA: TGCAGCGTTGAGGCAACCGGGGAGCTGTTTTTT.

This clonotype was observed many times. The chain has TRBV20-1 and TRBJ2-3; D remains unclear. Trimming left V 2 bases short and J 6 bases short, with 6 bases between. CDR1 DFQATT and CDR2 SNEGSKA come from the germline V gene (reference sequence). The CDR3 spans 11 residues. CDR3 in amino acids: CSARSGDTQYF. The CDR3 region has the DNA TGCAGTGCTAGAAGTGGGGATACGCAGTATTTT.

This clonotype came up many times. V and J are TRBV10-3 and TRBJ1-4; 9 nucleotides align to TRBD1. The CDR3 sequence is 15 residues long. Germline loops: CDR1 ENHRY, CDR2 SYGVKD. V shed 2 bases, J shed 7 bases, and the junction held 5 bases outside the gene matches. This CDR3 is CAISELGQGGEKLFF. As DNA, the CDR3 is TGTGCCATCAGTGAGCTGGGACAGGGAGGTGAAAAACTGTTTTTT.